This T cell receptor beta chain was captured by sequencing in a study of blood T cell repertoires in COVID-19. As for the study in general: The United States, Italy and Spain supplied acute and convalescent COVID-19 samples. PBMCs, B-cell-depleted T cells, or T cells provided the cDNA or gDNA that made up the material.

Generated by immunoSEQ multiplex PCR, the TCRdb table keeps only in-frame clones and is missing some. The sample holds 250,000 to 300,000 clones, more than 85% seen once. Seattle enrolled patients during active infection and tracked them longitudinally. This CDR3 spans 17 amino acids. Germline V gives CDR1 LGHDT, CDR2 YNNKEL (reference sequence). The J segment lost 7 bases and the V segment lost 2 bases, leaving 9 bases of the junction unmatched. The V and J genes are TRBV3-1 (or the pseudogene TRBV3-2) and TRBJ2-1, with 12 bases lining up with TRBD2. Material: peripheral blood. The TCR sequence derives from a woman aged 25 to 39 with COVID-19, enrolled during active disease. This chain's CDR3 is CASSQPSSGRAGNEQFF. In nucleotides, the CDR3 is TGTGCCAGCAGCCAACCATCTAGCGGGAGGGCCGGGAATGAGCAGTTCTTC.